Listed here are 17 T cell receptor beta chains from one sample, sequenced in a study of monozygotic twins with cystic fibrosis. Clones were read by immunoSEQ multiplex PCR, and TCRdb kept only the in-frame ones, dropping some. The sample has about 35,000 clones; around 66% are singletons. Sequenced material: blood. The receptors were gathered from a girl aged 5 to 17 with cystic fibrosis.

This chain links TRBV10-3 with TRBJ1-1; a weak D match, TRBD1 (6 bases). V lost 6 bases to trimming and J lost 0 bases, with 8 bases between them. This CDR3 is built from 13 residues. Germline V lookup: CDR1 ENHRY, CDR2 SYGVKD. The CDR3 sequence is CAIRRDMNTEAFF. The DNA for the CDR3 is TGTGCCATCAGGAGGGACATGAACACTGAAGCTTTCTTT.

The chain employs TRBV28 and TRBJ1-2, with D uncertain. CDR3 length: 12 amino acids. Germline CDR1 reads MDHEN; CDR2 reads SYDVKM. The ends were cut back, 5 bases at V and 2 bases at J, with 6 bases in the middle. CDR3 sequence reads: CASSGRNYGYTF. Here the CDR3 DNA reads TGTGCCAGCAGTGGAAGGAACTATGGCTACACCTTC.

This clone showed up just a few times. The chain carries TRBV5-1 and TRBJ2-1, with 9 positions matching TRBD2. This CDR3 is 14 amino acids long. The germline gives CDR1 SGHRS, CDR2 YFSETQ. The ends lost 4 bases at V and 5 bases at J; junction bases unmatched: 4. CDR3 amino acids: CASSRTSVDNEQFF. CDR3 bases: TGCGCCAGCAGCCGGACTAGCGTCGACAATGAGCAGTTCTTC.

The chain links TRBV6-5 to TRBJ1-2; unclear D gene. Germline V gene lookup returns CDR1 MNHEY and CDR2 SVGAGI. This CDR3 spans 13 amino acids. Trimming cost V 3 bases and J 4 bases, with 9 bases left between them. CDR3 in DNA: TGTGCCAGCAGTTATTTGCAGAGCTATGGCTACACCTTC. Its translation: CASSYLQSYGYTF.

The V gene is TRBV5-6, the J gene TRBJ2-1; 9 bases are shared with TRBD2. The CDR3 sequence is 16 residues long. The ends lost 1 base at V and 5 bases at J; junction bases unmatched: 7. Germline V gene sequence: CDR1 SGHDT, CDR2 YYEEEE. The CDR3 region has the DNA TGTGCCAGCAGCTTGTATGCTAGCGGGACTAACAATGAGCAGTTCTTC. The encoded protein is CASSLYASGTNNEQFF.

V is TRBV10-1 and J is TRBJ1-1; D possibly corresponds to TRBD1 (5 bases). V gave up 2 bases and J gave up 1 base, with 5 bases separating them. The CDR3 covers 13 residues. Germline CDR1 and CDR2: WNHNN and SYGVQD (reference sequence). CDR3 coding DNA: TGCGCCAGCAGTGAGGGACAGAACACTGAAGCTTTCTTT. Translation: CASSEGQNTEAFF.

V usage is TRBV7-9 and J usage is TRBJ1-5, with D unclear. Trimming shortened V by 4 bases and J by 4 bases, and 8 bases separated the two germline ends. The CDR3 is 13 amino acids. Germline V gene sequence: CDR1 SEHNR, CDR2 FQNEAQ (reference sequence). The chain's CDR3 is CASSSDGNQPQHF. For the CDR3, the DNA is TGTGCCAGCAGCTCGGACGGGAATCAGCCCCAGCATTTT.

The chain employs TRBV7-2 and TRBJ2-7; 8 nucleotides line up with TRBD1. With V trimmed by 2 bases and J by 0 bases, 9 bases remained unmatched. Germline CDR1 and CDR2: SGHTA and FQGNSA. This CDR3 has 17 amino acids. CDR3 amino acids: CASSLPPTGDLSYEQYF. CDR3 nucleotides: TGTGCCAGCAGCTTACCTCCGACAGGGGACCTCTCCTACGAGCAGTACTTC.

The chain uses TRBV2 and TRBJ2-1; TRBD2 agrees at 7 bases. J was trimmed by 3 bases and V by 5 bases; bases with no gene match: 1. This CDR3 is 13 amino acids long. The germline V gene has CDR1 SNHLY and CDR2 FYNNEI. The CDR3 nucleotides read TGTGCCAGCAGTCGGGACTACTACAATGAGCAGTTCTTC. It encodes CASSRDYYNEQFF.

V and J are TRBV2 and TRBJ2-3, with D unclear. The V gene's germline CDR1 is SNHLY and CDR2 FYNNEI. Trimming removed 0 bases from V and 0 bases from J, with 13 bases in between. This CDR3 has 17 amino acids. The CDR3 protein is CASSEAESFTSTDTQYF. Here the CDR3 DNA reads TGTGCCAGCAGTGAAGCGGAGAGCTTCACTAGCACAGATACGCAGTATTTT.

The rearrangement uses TRBV28 and TRBJ2-2; D possibly uses TRBD1 or TRBD2 (5 bases each). Germline CDR1 is MDHEN and CDR2 is SYDVKM. This CDR3 comprises 14 residues. Trimming cost V 5 bases and J 4 bases, with 11 bases left between them. The DNA for the CDR3 is TGTGCCAGCAGTCCGGGGACGGGCACCGGGGAGCTGTTTTTT. This encodes CASSPGTGTGELFF.

The genes are TRBV7-2 and TRBJ1-1; D is perhaps TRBD1 (5 bases). This CDR3 spans 15 amino acids. V was pared by 1 base and J by 1 base, with 10 bases between. The germline gives CDR1 SGHTA, CDR2 FQGNSA. CDR3 sequence (DNA): TGTGCCAGCAGCTTAGTAGGGGCTGGGAACACTGAAGCTTTCTTT. Translation gives CASSLVGAGNTEAFF.

This clone appeared a few times. The chain links TRBV19 to TRBJ2-7; 8 bases match TRBD2. The CDR3 loop spans 14 amino acids. The V gene's germline CDR1 is LNHDA and CDR2 SQIVND (reference sequence). J was trimmed by 7 bases and V by 8 bases; bases with no gene match: 13. CDR3 residues: CASPSGSMIGEQYV. As DNA, the CDR3 is TGTGCCAGTCCAAGCGGGAGTATGATTGGGGAGCAGTACGTC.

V gene TRBV6-5 combines with J gene TRBJ2-2; unclear D gene. V was pared by 5 bases and J by 4 bases, with 11 bases between. The CDR3 consists of 14 residues. In germline, CDR1 is MNHEY, CDR2 SVGAGI. CDR3: CASSTIHSTGELFF. In DNA, the CDR3 is TGTGCCAGCAGTACCATACACAGCACCGGGGAGCTGTTTTTT.

The rearrangement uses TRBV19 and TRBJ2-1; maybe TRBD1 (5 bases). Trimming stripped 3 bases from V and 3 bases from J, with 12 bases between. The length of the CDR3 is 15 residues. The V gene's germline CDR1 is LNHDA and CDR2 SQIVND (reference sequence). The CDR3 reads CASSIRAGIYNEQFF. Here the CDR3 DNA reads TGTGCCAGTAGTATTAGGGCAGGGATCTACAATGAGCAGTTCTTC.

This sequence joins TRBV5-4 and TRBJ2-3, with a weak D call TRBD1 (6 bases). In germline, CDR1 is SGHNT, CDR2 YYREEE (reference sequence). The germline V and J ends were trimmed by 3 bases and 10 bases, with 18 bases remaining between them. This CDR3 comprises 14 residues. The CDR3 region has the DNA TGTGCCAGCAGCTCCTTGGACAGTAGGGCATCGCAGTATTTT. This gives the protein CASSSLDSRASQYF.

The gene calls are TRBV11-2 and TRBJ2-1; D call uncertain. V lost 0 bases to trimming and J lost 7 bases, with 10 bases between them. The V gene's germline CDR1 is SGHAT and CDR2 FQNNGV. CDR3 size: 14 residues. The CDR3 DNA follows: TGTGCCAGCAGCTTAGAGTACTTTGAAAATGAGCAGTTCTTC. Translated, it gives CASSLEYFENEQFF.